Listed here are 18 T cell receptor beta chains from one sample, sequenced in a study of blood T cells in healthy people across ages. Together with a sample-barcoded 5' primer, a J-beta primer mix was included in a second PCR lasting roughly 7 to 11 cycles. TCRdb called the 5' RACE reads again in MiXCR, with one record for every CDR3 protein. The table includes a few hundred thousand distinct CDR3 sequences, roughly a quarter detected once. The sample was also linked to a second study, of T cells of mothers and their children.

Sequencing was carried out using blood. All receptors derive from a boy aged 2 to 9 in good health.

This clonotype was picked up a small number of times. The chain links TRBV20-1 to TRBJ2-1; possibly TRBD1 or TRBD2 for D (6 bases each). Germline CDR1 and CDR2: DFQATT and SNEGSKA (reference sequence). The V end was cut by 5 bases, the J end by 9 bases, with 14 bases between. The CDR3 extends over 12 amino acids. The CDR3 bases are TGCAGTGCTTCGTGGGGGGCCGGTGAGCAGTTCTTC. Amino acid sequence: CSASWGAGEQFF.

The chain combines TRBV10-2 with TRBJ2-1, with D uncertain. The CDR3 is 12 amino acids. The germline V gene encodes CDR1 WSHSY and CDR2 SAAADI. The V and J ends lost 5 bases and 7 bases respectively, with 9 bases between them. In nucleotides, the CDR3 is TGCGCCAGCAGTCCGGCAAATAATGAGCAGTTCTTC. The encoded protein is CASSPANNEQFF.

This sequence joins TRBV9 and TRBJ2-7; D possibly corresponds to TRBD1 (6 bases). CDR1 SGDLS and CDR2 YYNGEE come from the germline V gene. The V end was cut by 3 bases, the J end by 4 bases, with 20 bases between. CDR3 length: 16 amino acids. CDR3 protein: CASSAVAPGHKYEQYF. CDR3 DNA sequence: TGTGCCAGCAGCGCCGTCGCCCCGGGACACAAATACGAGCAGTACTTC. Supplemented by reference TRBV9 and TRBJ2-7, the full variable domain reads DSGVTQTPKHLITATGQRVTLRCSPRSGDLSVYWYQQSLDQGLQFLIQYYNGEERAKGNILERFSAQQFPDLHSELNLSSLELGDSALYFCASSAVAPGHKYEQYFGPGTRLTVT.

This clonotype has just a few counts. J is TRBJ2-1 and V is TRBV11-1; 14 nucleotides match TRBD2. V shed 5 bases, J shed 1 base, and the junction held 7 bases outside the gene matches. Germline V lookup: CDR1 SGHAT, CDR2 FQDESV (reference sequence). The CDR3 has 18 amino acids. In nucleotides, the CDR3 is TGTGCCAGCAGCACGGGACTAGCGGGAGACAGTTCCTACAATGAGCAGTTCTTC. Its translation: CASSTGLAGDSSYNEQFF.

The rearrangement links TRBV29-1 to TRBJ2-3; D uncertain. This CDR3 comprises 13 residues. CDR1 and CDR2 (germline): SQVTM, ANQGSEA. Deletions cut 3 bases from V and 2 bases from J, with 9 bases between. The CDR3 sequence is CSVEVHLTDTQYF. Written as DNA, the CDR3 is TGCAGCGTTGAGGTGCACCTCACAGATACGCAGTATTTT.

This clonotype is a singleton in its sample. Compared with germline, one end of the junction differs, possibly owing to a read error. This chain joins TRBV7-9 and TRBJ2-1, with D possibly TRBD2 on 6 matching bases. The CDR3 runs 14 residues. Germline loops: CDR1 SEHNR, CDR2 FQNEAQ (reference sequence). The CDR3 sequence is CARSRGTVLNEQFF. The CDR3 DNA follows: TGTGCCCGCAGCCGGGGGACTGTTCTCAATGAGCAGTTCTTC. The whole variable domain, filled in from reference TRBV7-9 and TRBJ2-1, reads DTGVSQNPRHKITKRGQNVTFRCDPISEHNRLYWYRQTLGQGPEFLTYFQNEAQLEKSRLLSDRFSAERPKGSFSTLEIQRTEQGDSAMYLCARSRGTVLNEQFFGPGTRLTVL.

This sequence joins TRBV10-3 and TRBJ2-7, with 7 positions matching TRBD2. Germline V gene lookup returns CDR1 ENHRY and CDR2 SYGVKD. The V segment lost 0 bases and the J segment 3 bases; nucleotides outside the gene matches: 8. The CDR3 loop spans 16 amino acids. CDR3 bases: TGTGCCATCAGTGAGTCGAGGCTAGCGGAACTCTACGAGCAGTACTTC. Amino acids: CAISESRLAELYEQYF.

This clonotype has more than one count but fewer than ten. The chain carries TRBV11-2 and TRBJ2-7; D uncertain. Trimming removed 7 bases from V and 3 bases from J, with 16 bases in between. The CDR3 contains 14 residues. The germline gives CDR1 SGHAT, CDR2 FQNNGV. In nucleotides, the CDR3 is TGTGCCAGCAACCCCTTGGGAATTCTCTACGAGCAGTACTTC. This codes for CASNPLGILYEQYF.

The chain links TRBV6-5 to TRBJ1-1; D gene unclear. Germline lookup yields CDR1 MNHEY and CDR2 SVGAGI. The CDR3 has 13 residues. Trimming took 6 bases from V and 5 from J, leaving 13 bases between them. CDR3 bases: TGTGCCAGCAGATTGGGGTTTGTGACTGAAGCTTTCTTT. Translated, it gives CASRLGFVTEAFF.

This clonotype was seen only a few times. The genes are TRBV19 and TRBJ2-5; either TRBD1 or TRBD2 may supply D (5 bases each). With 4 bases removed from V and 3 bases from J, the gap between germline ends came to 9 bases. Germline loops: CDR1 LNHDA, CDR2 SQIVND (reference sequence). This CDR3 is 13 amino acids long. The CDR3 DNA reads TGTGCCAGTAGTAACGAGGGGAAAGAGACCCAGTACTTC. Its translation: CASSNEGKETQYF.

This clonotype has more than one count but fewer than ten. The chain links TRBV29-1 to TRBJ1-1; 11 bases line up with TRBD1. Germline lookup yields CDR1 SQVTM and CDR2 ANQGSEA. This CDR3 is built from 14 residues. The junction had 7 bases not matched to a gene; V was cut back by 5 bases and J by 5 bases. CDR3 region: CSVHRDRGKTEAFF. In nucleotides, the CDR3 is TGCAGCGTTCACCGGGACAGGGGGAAGACTGAAGCTTTCTTT.

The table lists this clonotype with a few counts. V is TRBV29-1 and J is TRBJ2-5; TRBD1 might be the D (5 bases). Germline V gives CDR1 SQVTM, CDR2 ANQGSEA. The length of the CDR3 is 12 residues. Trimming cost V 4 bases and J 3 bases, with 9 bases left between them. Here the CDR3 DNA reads TGCAGCGTTGCAGGGTCTGAAGAGACCCAGTACTTC. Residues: CSVAGSEETQYF. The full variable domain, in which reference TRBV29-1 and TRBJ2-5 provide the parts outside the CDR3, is SAVISQKPSRDICQRGTSLTIQCQVDSQVTMMFWYRQQPGQSLTLIATANQGSEATYESGFVIDKFPISRPNLTFSTLTVSNMSPEDSSIYLCSVAGSEETQYFGPGTRLLVL.

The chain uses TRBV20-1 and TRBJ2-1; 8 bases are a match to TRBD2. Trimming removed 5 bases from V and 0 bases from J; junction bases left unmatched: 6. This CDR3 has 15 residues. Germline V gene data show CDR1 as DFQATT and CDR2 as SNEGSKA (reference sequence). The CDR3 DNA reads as TGCAGTGCTTCCAAGCGGGGGAGCTCCTACAATGAGCAGTTCTTC. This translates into CSASKRGSSYNEQFF.

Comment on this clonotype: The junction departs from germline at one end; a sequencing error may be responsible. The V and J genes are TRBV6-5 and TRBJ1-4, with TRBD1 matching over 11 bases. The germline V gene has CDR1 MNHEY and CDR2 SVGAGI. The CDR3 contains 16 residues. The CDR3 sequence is CASSYAPGQGEKKLFF. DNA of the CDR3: TGTGCCAGCAGTTACGCGCCGGGACAGGGGGAGAAAAAGCTGTTTTTT.

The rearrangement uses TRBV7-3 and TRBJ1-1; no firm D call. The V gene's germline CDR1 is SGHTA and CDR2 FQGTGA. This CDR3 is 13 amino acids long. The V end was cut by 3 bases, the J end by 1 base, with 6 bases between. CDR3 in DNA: TGTGCCAGCAGCTTCCCCGGGAACACTGAAGCTTTCTTT. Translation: CASSFPGNTEAFF.

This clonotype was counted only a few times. The DNA of the CDR3 is TGCGCCAGCAGCCCAGGGACTAGCGGGAGGGCCTACAATGAGCAGTTCTTC. Protein product: CASSPGTSGRAYNEQFF. V usage is TRBV5-1 and J usage is TRBJ2-1; 16 bases are a match to TRBD2. Germline CDR1 reads SGHRS; CDR2 reads YFSETQ. After removal of 4 bases from V and 2 bases from J, the junction contained 3 bases not matched to a gene. The CDR3 runs 17 residues.

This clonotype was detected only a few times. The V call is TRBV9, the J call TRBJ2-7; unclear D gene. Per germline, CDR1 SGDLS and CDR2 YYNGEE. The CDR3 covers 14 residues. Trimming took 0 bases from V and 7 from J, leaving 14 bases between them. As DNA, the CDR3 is TGTGCCAGCAGCGTAGGAACAGTCTCCGAGGAGCAGTACTTC. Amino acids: CASSVGTVSEEQYF.

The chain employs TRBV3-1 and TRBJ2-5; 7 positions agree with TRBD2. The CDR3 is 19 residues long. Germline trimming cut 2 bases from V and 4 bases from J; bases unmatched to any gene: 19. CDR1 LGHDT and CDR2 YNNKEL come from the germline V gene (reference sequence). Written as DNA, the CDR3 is TGTGCCAGCAGCCAAAGCTTATTCGTGCGGGGGAGTGGAAGAGAGACCCAGTACTTC. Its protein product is CASSQSLFVRGSGRETQYF.